This TCR beta chain was obtained from a study of blood T cell repertoires in COVID-19. Overall study: PBMCs, B-cell-depleted T cells, or T cells provided the cDNA or gDNA that made up the material.

Authors' methods: It was from reference gene primer amplification that nucleated cell counts were estimated. Clones were sequenced by immunoSEQ multiplex PCR, and TCRdb holds only the in-frame ones, with some missing. V and J calls plus clone size are reproduced from that table; the DNA served to infer D and trimming. Seen here are about 12,000 clones, roughly 90% observed once, and the top ten hold approximately 15%. Losses at the gene ends were 3 bases for V and 8 bases for J; bases not matched to a gene: 7. CDR3 length: 15 amino acids. Germline CDR1 SGHNT, CDR2 YYREEE (reference sequence). The source of this sequence is a man between 65 and 85 years old with active COVID-19. V is TRBV5-4 and J is TRBJ1-4; 10 positions agree with TRBD1. The sequencing input was peripheral blood. CDR3 sequence: CASSSSGTGDEKLFF. Here the CDR3 DNA reads TGTGCCAGCAGCTCATCCGGGACAGGGGACGAAAAACTGTTTTTT.